Shown below are 27 T cell receptor beta chains from a single sample sequenced in a study of OX40 agonist ivuxolimab in advanced cancers. Produced via immunoSEQ multiplex PCR; TCRdb's table is partial and in-frame only. The sample yields 67,000 or so clones, 88% seen once. The sample here was CD4+ or CD8+ T cells sorted from blood, taken in a trial of the OX40 agonist ivuxolimab. All receptors come from an adult with an advanced solid tumor such as melanoma, head and neck, liver or kidney cancer.

The chain employs TRBV7-3 and TRBJ2-5, with a weak D call TRBD2 (6 bases). The V end lost 2 bases, the J end lost 5 bases, and 21 bases lay between the germline ends. The CDR3 spans 17 residues. The germline V gene has CDR1 SGHTA and CDR2 FQGTGA. CDR3 region: CASSLFPPSAEGETQYF. CDR3 nucleotide sequence: TGTGCCAGCAGCTTATTCCCTCCTAGCGCAGAGGGGGAGACCCAGTACTTC.

This chain connects TRBV5-1 to TRBJ2-5; 16 nucleotides match TRBD2. After removal of 3 bases from V and 0 bases from J, the junction contained 5 bases not matched to a gene. Germline V gene lookup returns CDR1 SGHRS and CDR2 YFSETQ. The CDR3 totals 18 residues. The CDR3: CASSWGLAGGPYQETQYF. The CDR3 DNA follows: TGCGCCAGCAGCTGGGGACTAGCGGGAGGGCCGTACCAAGAGACCCAGTACTTC.

The rearrangement uses TRBV7-2 and TRBJ1-2; possibly TRBD1 for D (6 bases). With 4 bases removed from V and 4 bases from J, the gap between germline ends came to 10 bases. Germline V CDR1 and CDR2: SGHTA, FQGNSA. CDR3 size: 13 residues. The CDR3 DNA reads as TGTGCCAGCAGCTCAAGACAGGCCTATGGCTACACCTTC. It is translated as CASSSRQAYGYTF.

The chain carries TRBV7-2 and TRBJ1-2; tentatively, D is TRBD1 (5 bases). V was trimmed by 5 bases and J by 8 bases, leaving 15 bases between them. Germline values: CDR1 SGHTA, CDR2 FQGNSA. The CDR3 is 13 residues long. The CDR3 loop is CASSTPNWGGYTF. CDR3 bases: TGTGCCAGCAGCACGCCCAACTGGGGGGGCTACACCTTC.

The chain employs TRBV28 and TRBJ2-3, with D tentatively TRBD2 (6 bases). Germline CDR1 is MDHEN and CDR2 is SYDVKM. V gave up 4 bases and J gave up 5 bases, with 19 bases separating them. This CDR3 has 16 residues. This CDR3 is CASSSPWARAGDTQYF. The CDR3 region has the DNA TGTGCCAGCAGTTCCCCCTGGGCTAGAGCGGGAGATACGCAGTATTTT.

The rearrangement joins TRBV10-2 to TRBJ2-2; D possibly matches TRBD1 or TRBD2 (5 bases each). Trimming left V 6 bases short and J 6 bases short, with 11 bases between. The CDR3 consists of 13 residues. Germline-derived CDR1 and CDR2 are WSHSY and SAAADI. The CDR3 sequence is CASSPGRAGELFF. DNA for the CDR3: TGCGCCAGCAGCCCGGGGCGGGCCGGGGAGCTGTTTTTT.

This clone showed up just a few times. The chain has TRBV5-1 and TRBJ1-1; the D is unclear. Germline lookup yields CDR1 SGHRS and CDR2 YFSETQ. CDR3 length: 12 residues. Trimming removed 0 bases from V and 10 bases from J, with 10 bases in between. CDR3 in DNA: TGCGCCAGCAGCTTGGTCGGAGAGGTAGCTTTCTTT. It translates to CASSLVGEVAFF.

The chain couples TRBV5-1 to TRBJ2-1, with 11 positions matching TRBD2. J was trimmed by 0 bases and V by 0 bases; bases with no gene match: 8. CDR3 size: 19 residues. Germline V gives CDR1 SGHRS, CDR2 YFSETQ. The CDR3 bases are TGCGCCAGCAGCTTGGAAGCTAGCGGGGGGTCCTTCTCCTACAATGAGCAGTTCTTC. Amino acids: CASSLEASGGSFSYNEQFF.

The chain uses TRBV4-2 and TRBJ2-4; D is ambiguous. CDR1 is LGHNA, CDR2 YNFKEQ, per germline. Trimming took 4 bases from V and 5 from J, leaving 18 bases between them. CDR3 length: 16 residues. In nucleotides, the CDR3 is TGTGCCAGCAGCCCAGCCGGACCAAGCCCCGAAAACATTCAGTACTTC. As protein: CASSPAGPSPENIQYF.

V is TRBV12-2 and J is TRBJ2-7; the listed D gene, TRBD2, was not tested against the DNA. TRBV12-2 is noted as a pseudogene. The CDR3 totals 13 residues. Here the CDR3 reads CASQGEGTYEQYF. DNA for the CDR3: TGTGCAAGTCAGGGGGAGGGCACCTACGAGCAGTACTTC.

This chain joins TRBV2 and TRBJ2-4; D call uncertain. This CDR3 is built from 11 residues. V lost 1 base to trimming and J lost 12 bases, with 7 bases between them. In germline, CDR1 is SNHLY, CDR2 FYNNEI. CDR3 sequence: CASSEGQRQYF. The DNA of the CDR3 is TGTGCCAGCAGTGAAGGGCAGCGTCAGTACTTC.

The genes are TRBV30 and TRBJ1-2; D might be TRBD1 (6 bases). The CDR3 is 13 residues long. V lost 2 bases and J 1 base, leaving 8 bases between the germline ends. CDR1 GTSNPN and CDR2 SVGIG come from the germline V gene (reference sequence). Here the CDR3 DNA reads TGTGCCTGGAGTCCAGGGGTTAACTATGGCTACACCTTC. Encoded protein: CAWSPGVNYGYTF.

This rearrangement joins TRBV4-1 to TRBJ1-1; D not certain. V shed 0 bases and J shed 11 bases, with 16 bases lying between them. This CDR3 region has 14 residues. The germline CDR1 and CDR2 sequences are MGHRA and YSYEKL. CDR3 region: CASSQDRVIQRAFF. DNA of the CDR3: TGCGCCAGCAGCCAAGATCGGGTTATACAAAGGGCTTTCTTT.

The V and J genes are TRBV29-1 and TRBJ1-4; perhaps TRBD1 as D (5 bases). The CDR3 contains 14 residues. Trimming took off 7 bases at V and 4 bases at J, with 16 bases between the two ends. Germline CDR1 is SQVTM and CDR2 is ANQGSEA. This CDR3 reads CSAYSGTLNEKLFF. CDR3 in DNA: TGCAGCGCGTACTCCGGGACCCTTAATGAAAAACTGTTTTTT.

The chain uses TRBV18 and TRBJ2-2; 7 bases are a match to TRBD2. The CDR3 covers 14 residues. Germline lookup yields CDR1 KGHSH and CDR2 LQKENI. J was trimmed by 3 bases and V by 3 bases; bases with no gene match: 1. CDR3 loop: CASSPGGDTGELFF. The DNA for the CDR3 is TGTGCCAGCTCACCGGGGGGGGACACCGGGGAGCTGTTTTTT.

The V gene is TRBV6-5, the J gene TRBJ2-7; TRBD2 matches at 10 bases. Unmatched junction bases numbered 7, after V lost 6 bases and J lost 2 bases. The CDR3 runs 15 residues. Germline V CDR1 and CDR2: MNHEY, SVGAGI. CDR3 sequence reads: CASSPTSGAAYEQYF. The CDR3 bases are TGTGCCAGCAGCCCTACTAGCGGGGCGGCCTACGAGCAGTACTTC.

This chain links TRBV30 with TRBJ1-3; D is perhaps TRBD1 (6 bases). Deletions cut 5 bases from V and 3 bases from J, with 11 bases between. The CDR3 runs to 13 residues. Per germline, CDR1 GTSNPN and CDR2 SVGIG (reference sequence). The DNA for the CDR3 is TGTGCCTGGCAACAGGGAAGTGGAAACACCATATATTTT. Its translation: CAWQQGSGNTIYF.

The sample holds one count of this clone. This sequence joins TRBV11-3 and TRBJ2-5; D gene unclear. CDR1 SGHNT and CDR2 YENEEA come from the germline V gene. The CDR3 is 12 residues long. Trimming shortened V by 2 bases and J by 0 bases, and 1 base separated the two germline ends. The CDR3 DNA is TGTGCCAGCAGCTTAAACCAAGAGACCCAGTACTTC. Protein sequence: CASSLNQETQYF.

The chain has TRBV28 and TRBJ2-1; a possible D gene is TRBD1 (6 bases). Germline CDR1 is MDHEN and CDR2 is SYDVKM. V dropped 5 bases and J dropped 13 bases, with 21 bases sitting between them. The CDR3 covers 14 residues. Here the CDR3 DNA reads TGTGCCAGCAGTCTCAGGGGCAGCCACCTTCCTCAGTTCTTC. As protein: CASSLRGSHLPQFF.

V is TRBV5-1 and J is TRBJ1-2, with TRBD1 as a possible D gene (6 bases). From germline, CDR1 is SGHRS and CDR2 YFSETQ. This CDR3 comprises 13 residues. V was cut by 4 bases and J by 4 bases, with 11 bases left in between. CDR3 amino acids: CASSPGQLYGYTF. DNA for the CDR3: TGCGCCAGCAGCCCCGGACAGCTCTATGGCTACACCTTC. The full variable domain, its missing parts supplied by reference TRBV5-1 and TRBJ1-2, is KAGVTQTPRYLIKTRGQQVTLSCSPISGHRSVSWYQQTPGQGLQFLFEYFSETQRNKGNFPGRFSGRQFSNSRSEMNVSTLELGDSALYLCASSPGQLYGYTFGSGTRLTVV.

The chain employs TRBV19 and TRBJ2-3; 12 bases map to TRBD2. With V trimmed by 1 base and J by 4 bases, 6 bases remained unmatched. The CDR3 runs to 17 residues. Germline values: CDR1 LNHDA, CDR2 SQIVND (reference sequence). CDR3 nucleotide sequence: TGTGCCAGTAGTATAGGGGCTAGCGGGGGGGCAGCAGATACGCAGTATTTT. As protein: CASSIGASGGAADTQYF.

The chain uses TRBV6-1 and TRBJ2-2; a weak D match, TRBD1 (6 bases). The V gene's germline CDR1 is MNHNS and CDR2 SASEGT. V was shortened by 6 bases and J by 2 bases, with 10 bases between the two germline ends. The CDR3 totals 14 residues. The DNA for the CDR3 is TGTGCCAGCAGGGGACACCCCAACACCGGGGAGCTGTTTTTT. Translated, it gives CASRGHPNTGELFF.

This clone has just one count. CDR3 loop: CAVSGGPGEVYNEQFF. The CDR3 bases are TGTGCCGTATCCGGGGGCCCGGGAGAGGTCTACAATGAGCAGTTCTTC. The V call is TRBV2, the J call TRBJ2-1, with D perhaps assigned TRBD1 or TRBD2 (6 bases each). CDR1 SNHLY and CDR2 FYNNEI come from the germline V gene. This CDR3 comprises 16 residues. The V end lost 11 bases, the J end lost 3 bases, and 23 bases lay between the germline ends. Drawing the rest from reference TRBV2 and TRBJ2-1, the complete variable domain is EPEVTQTPSHQVTQMGQEVILRCVPISNHLYFYWYRQILGQKVEFLVSFYNNEISEKSEIFDDQFSVERPDGSNFTLKIRSTKLEDSAMYFCAVSGGPGEVYNEQFFGPGTRLTVL.

CDR3 DNA: TGTGCCAGCAGTCCCCGGGGGCCCCAGGGGGGCACAGATACGCAGTATTTT. Translating it yields CASSPRGPQGGTDTQYF. The chain has TRBV11-3 and TRBJ2-3; D possibly corresponds to TRBD1 (7 bases). V was shortened by 6 bases and J by 1 base, with 20 bases between the two germline ends. The CDR3 runs 17 residues. The germline V gene has CDR1 SGHNT and CDR2 YENEEA.

V and J are TRBV7-2 and TRBJ2-3; no clear D. The ends were cut back, 4 bases at V and 5 bases at J, with 7 bases in the middle. Germline V CDR1 and CDR2: SGHTA, FQGNSA. The CDR3 covers 12 residues. The DNA for the CDR3 is TGTGCCAGCAGCTCAGACGGAGATACGCAGTATTTT. Translating gives CASSSDGDTQYF.

The rearrangement uses TRBV7-2 and TRBJ2-3; D is unresolved. CDR3 length: 13 amino acids. The V end lost 1 base, the J end lost 8 bases, and 10 bases lay between the germline ends. Germline assignment: CDR1 SGHTA and CDR2 FQGNSA. CDR3 loop: CASSLVFQRTQYF. In DNA, the CDR3 is TGTGCCAGCAGCTTAGTTTTTCAGCGTACGCAGTATTTT.

In this sample, this clone turned up once. The chain links TRBV10-2 to TRBJ1-3; 8 bases fit TRBD1. The germline gives CDR1 WSHSY, CDR2 SAAADI. V was clipped by 6 bases and J by 2 bases; unmatched bases: 3. This CDR3 region has 14 residues. The CDR3 DNA sequence: TGCGCCAGCAGGGAGACAGGGGCTGGAAACACCATATATTTT. Encoded protein: CASRETGAGNTIYF.